This record looks at one T cell receptor (beta chain) sequence and its context. Its antigen is unidentified. Trimming removed 5 bases at V and 2 bases at J, with 8 bases between. Per germline, CDR1 ENHRY and CDR2 SYGVKD. The CDR3 runs to 13 residues. This sample is part of a study of PD-1 blockade in mismatch repair-deficient tumors. The assay was immunoSEQ multiplex PCR, and TCRdb's table has in-frame clones only and misses some. This table holds approximately 130,000 clones, around 87% found once. Notes on the study in general: Tumor-resident clones, often undetectable pretreatment in blood, expanded then contracted after pembrolizumab.

The sequence came from an adult with mismatch repair-deficient cancer. The input for sequencing was peripheral blood, taken 44 weeks after starting pembrolizumab. The chain links TRBV10-3 to TRBJ2-3, with a weak D call TRBD1 (6 bases). CDR3: CAISTGYTDTQYF. CDR3 coding DNA: TGTGCCATCAGTACAGGGTACACAGATACGCAGTATTTT.